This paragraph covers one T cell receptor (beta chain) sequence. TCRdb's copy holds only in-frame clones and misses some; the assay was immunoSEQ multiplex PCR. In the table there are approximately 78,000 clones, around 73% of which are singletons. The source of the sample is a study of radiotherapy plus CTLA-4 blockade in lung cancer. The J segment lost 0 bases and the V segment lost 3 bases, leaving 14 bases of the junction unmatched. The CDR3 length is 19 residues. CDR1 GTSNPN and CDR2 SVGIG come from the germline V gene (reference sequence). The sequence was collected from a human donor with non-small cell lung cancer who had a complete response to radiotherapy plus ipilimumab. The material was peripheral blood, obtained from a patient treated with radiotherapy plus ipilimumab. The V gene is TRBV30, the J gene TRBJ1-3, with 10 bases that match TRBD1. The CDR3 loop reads CAWSKGQGIFTYSGNTIYF. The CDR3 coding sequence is TGTGCCTGGAGCAAGGGACAGGGGATATTCACTTACTCTGGAAACACCATATATTTT.